These 26 T cell receptor beta chains were sequenced from one sample in a study of T cell responses to AZD1222 COVID-19 vaccine. Profiled with immunoSEQ multiplex PCR; TCRdb holds only in-frame clones, not every one. The sample holds more than 120,000 clones, 90% to 95% seen once. Sequenced material: peripheral blood, taken on day 0 of AZD1222 vaccination. The receptors were gathered from an adult in good health.

The chain employs TRBV7-2 and TRBJ1-2; D remains ambiguous. V lost 5 bases to trimming and J lost 4 bases, with 20 bases between them. Germline V gene lookup returns CDR1 SGHTA and CDR2 FQGNSA. This CDR3 is built from 16 residues. CDR3 DNA: TGTGCCAGCAGCGCAGTGGCGGGTATGAACGGCTATGGCTACACCTTC. The encoded protein is CASSAVAGMNGYGYTF.

J is TRBJ1-6 and V is TRBV19, with 9 bases fitting TRBD1. V was clipped by 8 bases and J by 10 bases; unmatched bases: 9. Germline CDR1 LNHDA, CDR2 SQIVND (reference sequence). The CDR3 has 14 residues. CDR3 sequence: CASQETGGDSPLHF. The CDR3 DNA reads as TGTGCCAGTCAAGAGACAGGGGGGGACTCACCCCTCCACTTT.

The gene calls are TRBV7-6 and TRBJ2-5, with 7 bases fitting TRBD1. The ends lost 5 bases at V and 4 bases at J; junction bases unmatched: 7. Germline values: CDR1 SGHVS, CDR2 FNYEAQ. The CDR3 spans 14 residues. The CDR3 sequence: CASSQGQSRETQYF. The CDR3 nucleotides read TGTGCCAGCAGCCAGGGACAGTCACGAGAGACCCAGTACTTC.

The chain has TRBV7-2 and TRBJ1-5; D uncertain. The germline V and J ends were trimmed by 1 base and 4 bases, with 5 bases remaining between them. Germline CDR1 and CDR2: SGHTA and FQGNSA. This CDR3 is built from 13 residues. CDR3 nucleotide sequence: TGTGCCAGCAGCTTAGTACAGAATCAGCCCCAGCATTTT. Its translation is CASSLVQNQPQHF.

DNA of the CDR3: TGTGCCTGGAGTGTAACGGCTAGCGGGAGGTCCGAGCAGTACTTC. Its translation is CAWSVTASGRSEQYF. The gene calls are TRBV30 and TRBJ2-7; 11 nucleotides line up with TRBD2. With 0 bases clipped from V and 6 bases from J, the junction kept 7 bases outside the gene matches. CDR3 length: 15 residues. The germline gives CDR1 GTSNPN, CDR2 SVGIG (reference sequence).

This chain connects TRBV14 to TRBJ2-7; D is perhaps TRBD1 or TRBD2 (5 bases each). This CDR3 spans 14 amino acids. The germline V and J ends were trimmed by 5 bases and 2 bases, with 13 bases remaining between them. Germline V gene sequence: CDR1 SGHDN, CDR2 FVKESK. DNA of the CDR3: TGTGCCAGCAGCTTCGGGACCGGAGCCTACGAGCAGTACTTC. Translated: CASSFGTGAYEQYF.

The chain carries TRBV6-9 and TRBJ1-3; D not certain. This CDR3 is built from 15 residues. Germline loops: CDR1 MNHGY, CDR2 SVAAGI. V gave up 6 bases and J gave up 0 bases, with 12 bases separating them. The CDR3: CASSLTRHSGNTIYF. The CDR3 DNA is TGTGCCAGCAGCTTAACTAGACACTCTGGAAACACCATATATTTT.

The V call is TRBV14, the J call TRBJ1-1, with a possible D match to TRBD1 (5 bases). Trimming took 4 bases from V and 2 from J, leaving 11 bases between them. The CDR3 is 14 amino acids. Per germline, CDR1 SGHDN and CDR2 FVKESK. The CDR3 here is CASSRTNRNTEAFF. CDR3 DNA sequence: TGTGCCAGCAGCCGGACAAACCGAAACACTGAAGCTTTCTTT.

The gene calls are TRBV24-1 and TRBJ2-3; the D is unclear. CDR1 is KGHDR, CDR2 SFDVKD, per germline. V shed 3 bases and J shed 6 bases, with 3 bases lying between them. This CDR3 has 11 amino acids. For the CDR3, the DNA is TGTGCCACCAGTGATCTGGATACGCAGTATTTT. Protein: CATSDLDTQYF.

The chain joins TRBV6-2 or TRBV6-3 to TRBJ2-7; D ambiguous. This CDR3 is built from 13 residues. Trimming shortened V by 0 bases and J by 2 bases, and 5 bases separated the two germline ends. Looked up from germline, CDR1 is MNHEY and CDR2 is SVGEGT. CDR3 sequence (DNA): TGTGCCAGCAGTTACTCGCGAGCCTACGAGCAGTACTTC. Translation: CASSYSRAYEQYF.

The CDR3 region is CSAAIVSGYTF. DNA of the CDR3: TGCAGCGCCGCCATAGTGTCCGGCTACACCTTC. This chain uses TRBV29-1 with TRBJ1-2; D gene ambiguous. Germline CDR1 reads SQVTM; CDR2 reads ANQGSEA. The V end lost 7 bases, the J end lost 8 bases, and 14 bases lay between the germline ends. The CDR3 runs to 11 residues.

The chain employs TRBV25-1 and TRBJ1-2; D perhaps matches TRBD1 (5 bases). Trimming left V 4 bases short and J 5 bases short, with 17 bases between. The length of the CDR3 is 15 residues. In germline, CDR1 is MGHDK, CDR2 SYGVNS. The DNA for the CDR3 is TGTGCCAGCAGTGGGTCGACAGCAGCACCTTATGGCTACACCTTC. Protein product: CASSGSTAAPYGYTF.

The chain carries TRBV2 and TRBJ2-1; D gene ambiguous. V was pared by 6 bases and J by 7 bases, with 10 bases between. Germline V gene data show CDR1 as SNHLY and CDR2 as FYNNEI. There are 12 residues in the CDR3. The CDR3 DNA reads TGTGCCAGCAGGATCACAGAGAATGAGCAGTTCTTC. It codes for CASRITENEQFF.

This sequence joins TRBV12-5 and TRBJ2-2; D perhaps matches TRBD2 (5 bases). Germline V gene lookup returns CDR1 LGHNT and CDR2 FRNRAP. The CDR3 loop spans 17 amino acids. V lost 2 bases, J lost 4 bases, and 17 bases lay in between. This chain's CDR3 is CASGLHSTRAGTGELFF. In DNA, the CDR3 is TGTGCTAGTGGTTTGCACTCAACGAGGGCTGGCACCGGGGAGCTGTTTTTT.

This clone was observed a single time. The V call is TRBV7-2, the J call TRBJ1-2; 7 bases fit TRBD1. In germline, CDR1 is SGHTA, CDR2 FQGNSA. This CDR3 region has 14 residues. Trimming cost V 4 bases and J 5 bases; bases outside gene matches: 7. The CDR3 sequence is CASSSRGSWYGYTF. The DNA of the CDR3 is TGTGCCAGCAGCTCCAGGGGGTCGTGGTATGGCTACACCTTC.

This chain links TRBV11-2 with TRBJ2-1; 8 bases fit TRBD2. CDR3 length: 17 residues. V shed 1 base, J shed 6 bases, and the junction held 11 bases outside the gene matches. The germline CDR1 and CDR2 sequences are SGHAT and FQNNGV. This chain's CDR3 is CASSLVGLAGGSNEQFF. For the CDR3, the DNA is TGTGCCAGCAGCTTAGTTGGGCTAGCGGGTGGAAGCAATGAGCAGTTCTTC.

This chain joins TRBV5-1 and TRBJ1-6; D is uncertain. CDR1 is SGHRS, CDR2 YFSETQ, per germline. Trimming stripped 1 base from V and 8 bases from J, with 4 bases between. The CDR3 sequence is 12 residues long. The CDR3 region is CASSLRDSPLHF. The CDR3 DNA reads as TGCGCCAGCAGCTTGAGGGATTCACCCCTCCACTTT.

The chain carries TRBV6-6 and TRBJ2-7, with D maybe TRBD1 (6 bases). Germline V CDR1 and CDR2: MNHNY, SVGAGI (reference sequence). V lost 6 bases to trimming and J lost 3 bases, with 15 bases between them. This CDR3 has 14 residues. CDR3 sequence reads: CASSLQGRSYEQYF. CDR3 DNA sequence: TGTGCCAGCAGCCTACAGGGTAGAAGCTACGAGCAGTACTTC.

This clone has only one observation. This sequence joins TRBV14 and TRBJ2-7, with 8 bases identical to TRBD1. This CDR3 comprises 15 residues. Germline V gene data show CDR1 as SGHDN and CDR2 as FVKESK. Trimming cost V 3 bases and J 9 bases; bases outside gene matches: 13. The CDR3 DNA sequence: TGTGCCAGCAGCCAGGCCGGGACAGGCCCCTTGGGGCAGTACTTC. This codes for CASSQAGTGPLGQYF.

V and J are TRBV24-1 and TRBJ2-1; 12 positions match TRBD2. V lost 4 bases, J lost 5 bases, and 5 bases stayed unmatched. From germline, CDR1 is KGHDR and CDR2 SFDVKD. The CDR3 sequence is 16 residues long. DNA of the CDR3: TGTGCCACCAGTGAACGGACTAGCGGGAATAACAATGAGCAGTTCTTC. This encodes CATSERTSGNNNEQFF.

The chain links TRBV6-5 to TRBJ1-2; D gene ambiguous. Trimming cost V 0 bases and J 4 bases, with 9 bases left between them. The CDR3 covers 14 residues. Germline values: CDR1 MNHEY, CDR2 SVGAGI. The CDR3: CASSYSQESYGYTF. The CDR3 DNA is TGTGCCAGCAGTTACTCGCAGGAATCCTATGGCTACACCTTC.

The rearrangement uses TRBV4-1 and TRBJ2-7; TRBD2 matches at 10 bases. V was clipped by 4 bases and J by 3 bases; unmatched bases: 6. Germline CDR1 and CDR2: MGHRA and YSYEKL. The CDR3 extends over 15 amino acids. This chain's CDR3 is CASSPRLAGDYEQYF. The CDR3 DNA follows: TGCGCCAGCAGCCCCCGTCTAGCGGGGGACTACGAGCAGTACTTC.

This chain links TRBV15 with TRBJ1-5; D not certain. Germline values: CDR1 LNHNV, CDR2 YYDKDF (reference sequence). This CDR3 has 18 residues. The V end lost 0 bases, the J end lost 1 base, and 16 bases lay between the germline ends. In DNA, the CDR3 is TGTGCCACCAGCAGAGATCCGCGGAGCCGTGGGAGCAATCAGCCCCAGCATTTT. It is translated as CATSRDPRSRGSNQPQHF.

This rearrangement joins TRBV6-4 to TRBJ2-3, with a possible D match to TRBD1 (6 bases). This CDR3 spans 13 amino acids. Trimming took 4 bases from V and 5 from J, leaving 10 bases between them. CDR1 is MRHNA and CDR2 is SNTAGT in the germline V gene. The CDR3: CASSADSEDTQYF. The CDR3 DNA is TGTGCCAGCAGTGCGGACAGCGAAGATACGCAGTATTTT.

The chain employs TRBV2 and TRBJ2-5; a weak D match, TRBD2 (5 bases). This CDR3 is built from 11 residues. CDR1 SNHLY and CDR2 FYNNEI come from the germline V gene. Trimming shortened V by 9 bases and J by 5 bases, and 10 bases separated the two germline ends. This chain's CDR3 is CASQSGETQYF. As DNA, the CDR3 is TGTGCCAGTCAATCGGGGGAGACCCAGTACTTC.

The genes are TRBV29-1 and TRBJ1-1; no clear D. Trimming removed 4 bases from V and 6 bases from J, with 12 bases in between. Germline V gene data show CDR1 as SQVTM and CDR2 as ANQGSEA. This CDR3 has 12 residues. CDR3 loop: CSVVGSVSEAFF. The DNA for the CDR3 is TGCAGCGTTGTAGGTTCGGTCTCTGAAGCTTTCTTT.